This TCR beta chain was retrieved from a study of T cells in Graves' hyperthyroidism and ophthalmopathy. This clonotype occurred once. Orbital computed tomography and thyroid ultrasound, together with serum TRAb and thyroxine and clinical symptoms, were used for diagnoses. RNA transcripts were the template for amplifying TCR beta CDR3 regions. Using the HTBI primer set, a first-round RT-PCR was run on the TCR CDR3. TCRdb called the multiplex PCR reads again in MiXCR, with one record for every CDR3 protein. Of around 36,000 distinct CDR3 sequences listed, around 50% are singletons. The germline gives CDR1 MNHEY, CDR2 SVGAGI. Trimming cost V 5 bases and J 3 bases; bases outside gene matches: 12. CDR3 length: 16 amino acids.

Input material: blood. This clonotype originated in a middle-aged man with Graves' ophthalmopathy. The chain uses TRBV6-5 and TRBJ2-7; 8 nucleotides line up with TRBD1. The CDR3 bases are TGTGCCAGCAGTCTTCCCTTTTTGGGACAGGACTACGAGCAGTACTTC. It translates to CASSLPFLGQDYEQYF.